A single sample gave rise to the 11 T cell receptor beta chains below, sequenced in a study of molecular identifiers for immune sequencing clone quantification. Via MiXCR, TCRdb re-called the PCR reads, giving one row per CDR3 protein. The profile shows under 650,000 distinct CDR3 sequences, 15% to 20% of them singletons. What was sequenced was naive CD8+ T cells from blood, with Jurkat cell RNA spiked in. Subset noted: FACS-sorted CD8+CD4-CCR7+CD45RA+ naive T cells. These receptors originate from a human donor in good health. Some libraries in this study had Jurkat cell RNA spiked in.

This clonotype appeared many times. This chain uses TRBV7-2 with TRBJ1-1, with D tentatively TRBD1 (5 bases). With 6 bases removed from V and 4 bases from J, the gap between germline ends came to 15 bases. Germline CDR1 reads SGHTA; CDR2 reads FQGNSA. This CDR3 is built from 14 residues. In DNA, the CDR3 is TGTGCCAGCAGAGTTATTGTTAGGGGCACTGAAGCTTTCTTT. This gives the protein CASRVIVRGTEAFF.

This clonotype was seen many times. V gene TRBV25-1 combines with J gene TRBJ2-7; D possibly corresponds to TRBD1 (5 bases). CDR1 is MGHDK, CDR2 SYGVNS, per germline. This CDR3 is 12 amino acids long. Trimming took off 2 bases at V and 3 bases at J, with 5 bases between the two ends. The CDR3 protein is CASSEQGYEQYF. The CDR3 DNA reads TGTGCCAGCAGTGAACAGGGCTACGAGCAGTACTTC.

This clonotype was observed once. A much larger clone lies a single base off, so this may be a read error. V usage is TRBV28 and J usage is TRBJ2-5; D is unresolved. V dropped 5 bases and J dropped 5 bases, with 12 bases sitting between them. The CDR3 is 13 amino acids. From germline, CDR1 is MDHEN and CDR2 SYDVKM. This chain's CDR3 is CASSISNLETQYF. In nucleotides, the CDR3 is TGTGCCAGCAGTATATCCAACCTGGAGACCCAGTACTTC.

The sample holds a few counts of this clonotype. This chain connects TRBV6-1 to TRBJ1-6; weak D call: TRBD1 (6 bases). V lost 0 bases and J 7 bases, leaving 16 bases between the germline ends. There are 17 residues in the CDR3. From germline, CDR1 is MNHNS and CDR2 SASEGT. DNA for the CDR3: TGTGCCAGCAGTGAAGCGTCTTACAGGGTTGGCAATTCACCCCTCCACTTT. It yields the protein CASSEASYRVGNSPLHF.

The V call is TRBV27, the J call TRBJ2-1; TRBD2 matches 9 bases. Trimming took 0 bases from V and 4 from J; bases not matched to a gene: 4. This CDR3 contains 16 residues. Germline V gene data show CDR1 as MNHEY and CDR2 as SMNVEV (reference sequence). As DNA, the CDR3 is TGTGCCAGCAGTTTATCACCTAGCGGGAAATACAATGAGCAGTTCTTC. Translating gives CASSLSPSGKYNEQFF.

Ten or more counts support this clonotype. In DNA form, the CDR3 reads TGTGCCAGCAGCTTCCTCTCCTCGACAGCGAACACTGAAGCTTTCTTT. It codes for CASSFLSSTANTEAFF. V gene TRBV7-9 combines with J gene TRBJ1-1; the D gene is possibly TRBD1 (5 bases). The CDR3 length is 16 residues. Trimming cost V 3 bases and J 1 base, with 15 bases left between them. The V gene's germline CDR1 is SEHNR and CDR2 FQNEAQ (reference sequence).

The genes are TRBV18 and TRBJ2-2; 8 bases match TRBD1. CDR3 length: 17 amino acids. Per the germline V gene, CDR1 is KGHSH and CDR2 is LQKENI. V lost 3 bases, J lost 0 bases, and 6 bases stayed unmatched. The CDR3 DNA sequence: TGTGCCAGCTCACCCCGACAGGGGCATACGAACACCGGGGAGCTGTTTTTT. Translation: CASSPRQGHTNTGELFF.

This clonotype was detected ten times or more. The chain carries TRBV6-5 and TRBJ2-2, with 8 bases identical to TRBD1. With V trimmed by 6 bases and J by 2 bases, 5 bases remained unmatched. This CDR3 has 15 residues. Germline lookup yields CDR1 MNHEY and CDR2 SVGAGI. The CDR3 here is CASRTGTGNTGELFF. The CDR3 DNA is TGTGCCAGCAGGACCGGGACAGGCAACACCGGGGAGCTGTTTTTT.

This clonotype has ten or more counts. The chain couples TRBV2 to TRBJ2-6, with TRBD2 as a possible D gene (5 bases). Germline V lookup: CDR1 SNHLY, CDR2 FYNNEI. This CDR3 has 20 amino acids. Trimming removed 6 bases from V and 0 bases from J, with 24 bases in between. CDR3 region: CASRGPREPPNNSGANVLTF. CDR3 DNA: TGTGCCAGCAGAGGGCCCCGGGAACCTCCAAACAACTCTGGGGCCAACGTCCTGACTTTC.

This clonotype was seen only a few times. This chain links TRBV9 with TRBJ2-1; no clear D gene. V shed 2 bases and J shed 9 bases, with 15 bases lying between them. Germline CDR1 is SGDLS and CDR2 is YYNGEE. The CDR3 runs to 14 residues. The DNA for the CDR3 is TGTGCCAGCAGCGTGCCCTCCTATGGGCGTGAGCAGTTCTTC. Residues: CASSVPSYGREQFF.

This clonotype appeared a few times. The CDR3 is CASKVNGELFF. CDR3 coding DNA: TGTGCCAGCAAAGTAAACGGGGAGCTGTTTTTT. The chain uses TRBV27 and TRBJ2-2; D gene unclear. The CDR3 runs 11 residues. V lost 7 bases and J lost 7, with 7 bases in between. Germline values: CDR1 MNHEY, CDR2 SMNVEV (reference sequence).